This entry concerns a single TCR beta chain. Its antigen is not yet known. No base-level quality is on record; no much larger clone is a single base apart. The data derive from a study of blood T cell repertoires in COVID-19 (dated by TCRdb to the early 2020s). Some background on the complete study: Samples from collaborators originated in the United States, Italy and Spain and spanned both the acute and convalescent phases of COVID-19. A de-identified subject ID, COVID-19 status, age in years and sex were almost always included in the sample metadata. The repertoires were released in a freely available public database intended as a resource for research on the immune response to SARS-CoV-2. The samples were drawn from the first 160 participants of the ongoing ImmuneRACE study and from over 950 subjects provided by 6 global collaborators. Where HLA class I and class II types were available, the types were taken from metadata supplied by the sample provider, not from assay-based typing. The dataset comprised deeply sampled blood TCRbeta repertoires from subjects exposed to, actively infected with, or recovered from COVID-19. The prospective study material was composed of cDNA or gDNA derived from T cells, B-cell-depleted T cells, or PBMCs.

Whole blood was collected in K2EDTA tubes by collaborating institutions according to the institutions' own protocols. For TCRbeta analysis, collaborator samples were shipped as frozen whole blood, as isolated PBMCs, or as DNA extracted from either sample type. The germline V gene supplies CDR1 KGHSH and CDR2 LQKENI. The CDR3 runs 16 residues from the cysteine to the phenylalanine. The DNA shown is the 48-base CDR3, in frame from base 1. V is cut back by 4 bases and J by 0 bases, with 4 bases in the junction unmatched. Summary of the overall study and its limitations: How much clinical and demographic metadata was included differed by source and by participant, and the metadata was provided uncurated.

TCRbeta CDR3 regions were amplified from genomic DNA using the immunoSEQ Assay, a bias-controlled multiplex PCR. From the authors' description of their analysis: The number of nucleated cells in each sample was estimated from the amplification of reference gene primers within the assay. Sequence reads were collapsed and filtered to measure the absolute abundance of every unique TCRbeta CDR3 rearrangement. For each sample, productive Simpson clonality was calculated as the square root of Simpson's diversity index across productive rearrangements. Held by TCRdb, this immuneACCESS table contains in-frame sequences only and omits some clones. Under half of the omission traces to an unresolved V gene where checked; the cause of the rest is unknown. The D gene and trimming were derived from the DNA, and the V and J assignments and clone size from that table. This sample gives around 140,000 clones in total; around 87% of them show up just once. The biggest ten clones account for about 6.5% of the sample.

This receptor chain uses TRBV18 and TRBJ1-3, and 9 junction bases match TRBD1. This sequence was found in an elderly man with acute or convalescent COVID-19. The sequencing input was peripheral blood. The CDR3 amino acid sequence is: CASSRRDRASGNTIYF. The sequence in DNA is TGTGCCAGCTCACGGCGGGACAGGGCCTCTGGAAACACCATATATTTT. The variable domain in full, with residues beyond the CDR3 obtained from the reference TRBV18 and TRBJ1-3 genes, is NAGVMQNPRHLVRRRGQEARLRCSPMKGHSHVYWYRQLPEEGLKFMVYLQKENIIDESGMPKERFSAEFPKEGPSILRIQQVVRGDSAAYFCASSRRDRASGNTIYFGEGSWLTVV.